A single sample is the source of the 31 T cell receptor beta chains below, sequenced in a study of T cell responses to AZD1222 COVID-19 vaccine. Sequencing used immunoSEQ multiplex PCR; TCRdb keeps in-frame clones, though not all of them. The table has around 150,000 clones, approximately 90% seen once; the top ten hold less than 4.5%. Source: peripheral blood, taken on day 0 of MenACWY control vaccination. These receptors all stem from an adult in good health.

The chain has TRBV3-1 (or the pseudogene TRBV3-2) and TRBJ1-1, with D perhaps TRBD1 (5 bases). Per germline, CDR1 LGHDT and CDR2 YNNKEL (reference sequence). Trimming removed 3 bases at V and 1 base at J, with 15 bases between. This CDR3 is 16 amino acids long. Here the CDR3 reads CASSHHRADKNTEAFF. In DNA form, the CDR3 reads TGTGCCAGCAGCCACCACCGGGCGGACAAGAACACTGAAGCTTTCTTT.

This chain links TRBV10-3 with TRBJ1-2, with 8 bases identical to TRBD1. V was pared by 6 bases and J by 1 base, with 1 base of the junction left unmatched. The CDR3 is 13 residues long. Germline-derived CDR1 and CDR2 are ENHRY and SYGVKD. CDR3 sequence reads: CAISGQGNYGYTF. DNA for the CDR3: TGTGCCATCAGCGGACAGGGTAACTATGGCTACACCTTC.

This chain connects TRBV9 to TRBJ2-7; no reliable D call. CDR3 length equals 12 residues. CDR1 and CDR2 from the germline V gene are SGDLS and YYNGEE. V gave up 2 bases and J gave up 5 bases, with 8 bases separating them. CDR3 in DNA: TGTGCCAGCAGCGTCCGAGGTGACGAGCAGTACTTC. It codes for CASSVRGDEQYF.

The genes are TRBV3-1 (or the pseudogene TRBV3-2) and TRBJ2-3; 7 bases map to TRBD2. CDR3 length equals 16 residues. Germline loops: CDR1 LGHDT, CDR2 YNNKEL (reference sequence). With V trimmed by 2 bases and J by 2 bases, 7 bases remained unmatched. The CDR3 loop reads CASSQLVAGITDTQYF. CDR3 in DNA: TGTGCCAGCAGCCAACTTGTAGCGGGTATCACAGATACGCAGTATTTT.

This sequence joins TRBV7-2 and TRBJ2-7, with a possible D match to TRBD1 (5 bases). The V end lost 5 bases, the J end lost 1 base, and 12 bases lay between the germline ends. CDR1 SGHTA and CDR2 FQGNSA come from the germline V gene. The CDR3 sequence is 14 residues long. CDR3: CASSKDDRSYEQYF. Written as DNA, the CDR3 is TGTGCCAGCAGCAAAGATGACAGATCCTACGAGCAGTACTTC. Looking up the rest from reference TRBV7-2 and TRBJ2-7 gives the full variable domain: GAGVSQSPSNKVTEKGKDVELRCDPISGHTALYWYRQSLGQGLEFLIYFQGNSAPDKSGLPSDRFSAERTGGSVSTLTIQRTQQEDSAVYLCASSKDDRSYEQYFGPGTRLTVT.

DNA of the CDR3: TGTGCCAGTGTGCGCAGGGGTGAGCAGTTCTTC. Protein product: CASVRRGEQFF. The chain uses TRBV19 and TRBJ2-1, with a possible D match to TRBD1 (6 bases). With 8 bases removed from V and 9 bases from J, the gap between germline ends came to 11 bases. This CDR3 region has 11 residues. CDR1 LNHDA and CDR2 SQIVND come from the germline V gene (reference sequence).

The chain employs TRBV7-9 and TRBJ2-5; D may correspond to TRBD1 or TRBD2 (5 bases each). This CDR3 spans 15 amino acids. From germline, CDR1 is SEHNR and CDR2 FQNEAQ (reference sequence). V gave up 5 bases and J gave up 4 bases, with 17 bases separating them. DNA of the CDR3: TGTGCCAGCAGCCTTTACGGGACCATTGGAGAGACCCAGTACTTC. It yields the protein CASSLYGTIGETQYF.

The V gene is TRBV27, the J gene TRBJ2-7; D is perhaps TRBD2 (5 bases). Trimming shortened V by 6 bases and J by 0 bases, and 12 bases separated the two germline ends. There are 14 residues in the CDR3. Germline assignment: CDR1 MNHEY and CDR2 SMNVEV (reference sequence). The CDR3 DNA follows: TGTGCCAGCAGGGTACAGCGGAGCTCCTACGAGCAGTACTTC. Residues: CASRVQRSSYEQYF.

V usage is TRBV19 and J usage is TRBJ2-1, with D possibly TRBD2 on 6 matching bases. Trimming took 5 bases from V and 10 from J, leaving 15 bases between them. Germline values: CDR1 LNHDA, CDR2 SQIVND (reference sequence). The CDR3 has 13 amino acids. The CDR3 sequence: CASSLGDFREQFF. The CDR3 DNA reads TGTGCCAGTAGTCTAGGGGACTTTCGGGAGCAGTTCTTC.

This chain connects TRBV6-5 to TRBJ1-4; a possible D gene is TRBD1 (5 bases). This CDR3 has 15 residues. Trimming removed 5 bases from V and 5 bases from J, with 15 bases in between. From germline, CDR1 is MNHEY and CDR2 SVGAGI. The CDR3 sequence: CASSPQIQGNEKLFF. In DNA form, the CDR3 reads TGTGCCAGCAGTCCTCAAATCCAGGGAAATGAAAAACTGTTTTTT.

The chain is built from TRBV18 and TRBJ1-1; 10 nucleotides agree with TRBD1. The CDR3 has 13 amino acids. The J segment lost 6 bases and the V segment lost 2 bases, leaving 0 bases of the junction unmatched. The germline CDR1 and CDR2 sequences are KGHSH and LQKENI. This CDR3 is CASSPGTGAEAFF. In DNA form, the CDR3 reads TGTGCCAGCTCACCAGGGACAGGGGCTGAAGCTTTCTTT.

The rearrangement uses TRBV11-1 and TRBJ2-1; D uncertain. Germline CDR1 is SGHAT and CDR2 is FQDESV (reference sequence). Trimming stripped 6 bases from V and 0 bases from J, with 12 bases between. This CDR3 is built from 15 residues. The CDR3 DNA is TGTGCCAGCAGTCTCAAGGCTAGCTCCTACAATGAGCAGTTCTTC. Translating it yields CASSLKASSYNEQFF.

This clone has a single count. This chain joins TRBV6-5 and TRBJ1-5; D not resolved. The V gene lost 7 bases and the J gene lost 6 bases, with 13 bases spanning the gap. The CDR3 has 13 amino acids. CDR1 MNHEY and CDR2 SVGAGI come from the germline V gene. The CDR3 sequence: CASNPASGQPQHF. The CDR3 nucleotides are TGTGCCAGCAACCCCGCGTCGGGTCAGCCCCAGCATTTT.

This chain connects TRBV9 to TRBJ2-7, with 10 nucleotides matching TRBD2. CDR3 length equals 16 residues. The germline gives CDR1 SGDLS, CDR2 YYNGEE. The trim removed 3 bases at V and 2 bases at J, leaving 8 bases unmatched. CDR3 coding DNA: TGTGCCAGCAGCGCCCAGCAGCTAGCGGGAGCCTACGAGCAGTACTTC. Translating it yields CASSAQQLAGAYEQYF.

This clone was seen a handful of times. The chain uses TRBV6-8 and TRBJ1-2, with D unresolved. Trimming stripped 6 bases from V and 4 bases from J, with 15 bases between. Germline V CDR1 and CDR2: MNHGY, SAAAGT. This CDR3 comprises 14 residues. Here the CDR3 reads CASRSDGPRYGYTF. The CDR3 DNA follows: TGTGCCAGCAGATCGGACGGGCCGCGCTATGGCTACACCTTC.

The gene calls are TRBV19 and TRBJ2-7; D is undetermined. The ends were cut back, 3 bases at V and 7 bases at J, with 16 bases in the middle. This CDR3 comprises 14 residues. From germline, CDR1 is LNHDA and CDR2 SQIVND (reference sequence). CDR3 residues: CASSIAPSRREQYF. The CDR3 coding sequence is TGTGCCAGTAGTATTGCACCTTCCAGGCGAGAGCAGTACTTC.

The V and J genes are TRBV3-1 (or the pseudogene TRBV3-2) and TRBJ1-2; the D gene is possibly TRBD1 (5 bases). Trimming pared 0 bases from V and 3 bases from J, leaving 17 bases between. The CDR3 length is 17 residues. Germline V gives CDR1 LGHDT, CDR2 YNNKEL (reference sequence). This chain's CDR3 is CASSQERLGRVDYGYTF. CDR3 sequence (DNA): TGTGCCAGCAGCCAAGAGAGGTTGGGCAGGGTCGACTATGGCTACACCTTC.

CDR3 sequence reads: CASSAHYREFF. In DNA, the CDR3 is TGTGCCAGCAGTGCCCATTACAGGGAATTCTTT. The chain carries TRBV28 and TRBJ1-1; a weak D match, TRBD1 (6 bases). V was cut by 5 bases and J by 14 bases, with 15 bases left in between. The CDR3 is 11 amino acids. Germline V CDR1 and CDR2: MDHEN, SYDVKM.

This chain joins TRBV5-1 and TRBJ2-7; D not certain. The length of the CDR3 is 14 residues. V was clipped by 1 base and J by 3 bases, with 11 bases between them. Germline V lookup: CDR1 SGHRS, CDR2 YFSETQ. CDR3 DNA: TGCGCCAGCAGCTTGTCTCACGGAGACTACGAGCAGTACTTC. Its translation is CASSLSHGDYEQYF.

The chain uses TRBV6-5 and TRBJ1-2; TRBD1 might be the D (5 bases). The CDR3 length is 15 residues. V lost 3 bases and J 6 bases, leaving 17 bases between the germline ends. Germline CDR1 reads MNHEY; CDR2 reads SVGAGI. The CDR3 nucleotides read TGTGCCAGCAGTTATGGAAAGGGGTCGGTGGATGGCTACACCTTC. Its translation is CASSYGKGSVDGYTF.

The rearrangement joins TRBV3-1 (or the pseudogene TRBV3-2) to TRBJ1-3; 7 bases match TRBD1. Germline V lookup: CDR1 LGHDT, CDR2 YNNKEL (reference sequence). This CDR3 has 17 residues. V lost 1 base, J lost 4 bases, and 10 bases stayed unmatched. CDR3 bases: TGTGCCAGCAGCCAAGCGCCGGACAGGTCTCCAGGAAACACCATATATTTT. Its protein product is CASSQAPDRSPGNTIYF.

The rearrangement joins TRBV25-1 to TRBJ2-7, with no clear D. The CDR3 sequence is 15 residues long. Per germline, CDR1 MGHDK and CDR2 SYGVNS. Trimming removed 3 bases at V and 2 bases at J, with 14 bases between. As DNA, the CDR3 is TGTGCCAGCAGTGACGGTCAGGCCGCAGCCTACGAGCAGTACTTC. Its protein is CASSDGQAAAYEQYF.

V is TRBV15 and J is TRBJ2-4; D tentatively fits TRBD1 or TRBD2 (5 bases each). Germline CDR1 is LNHNV and CDR2 is YYDKDF (reference sequence). CDR3 length: 16 residues. Deletions cut 5 bases from V and 0 bases from J, with 14 bases between. CDR3: CATSGGRILAKNIQYF. The CDR3 DNA reads as TGTGCCACCAGCGGGGGACGGATCCTAGCCAAAAACATTCAGTACTTC.

This chain joins TRBV7-2 and TRBJ2-7; D is unresolved. This CDR3 is 15 amino acids long. The V end was cut by 5 bases, the J end by 1 base, with 15 bases between. Germline V gene sequence: CDR1 SGHTA, CDR2 FQGNSA. The CDR3 loop is CASSPSASVSYEQYF. The CDR3 DNA sequence: TGTGCCAGCAGCCCCTCCGCGAGTGTTTCCTACGAGCAGTACTTC.

The V gene is TRBV28, the J gene TRBJ2-3; 7 nucleotides line up with TRBD2. After removal of 5 bases from V and 2 bases from J, the junction contained 7 bases not matched to a gene. Per germline, CDR1 MDHEN and CDR2 SYDVKM. This CDR3 has 15 amino acids. The CDR3 region has the DNA TGTGCCAGCAGTCCATCTAGCGGAGTCACAGATACGCAGTATTTT. It yields the protein CASSPSSGVTDTQYF. The full variable domain, completed using reference TRBV28 and TRBJ2-3, is DVKVTQSSRYLVKRTGEKVFLECVQDMDHENMFWYRQDPGLGLRLIYFSYDVKMKEKGDIPEGYSVSREKKERFSLILESASTNQTSMYLCASSPSSGVTDTQYFGPGTRLTVL.

This chain links TRBV7-3 with TRBJ2-1; tentative D call: TRBD2 (6 bases). V dropped 6 bases and J dropped 2 bases, with 14 bases sitting between them. The length of the CDR3 is 15 residues. Germline V gene sequence: CDR1 SGHTA, CDR2 FQGTGA. CDR3 protein: CASSSRGGTYNEQFF. In DNA, the CDR3 is TGTGCCAGCAGTTCAAGGGGCGGGACCTACAATGAGCAGTTCTTC.

The rearrangement joins TRBV18 to TRBJ1-2; D is perhaps TRBD1 (6 bases). Germline CDR1 and CDR2: KGHSH and LQKENI. The CDR3 runs to 14 residues. With 3 bases removed from V and 4 bases from J, the gap between germline ends came to 12 bases. The DNA for the CDR3 is TGTGCCAGCTCACCCGCACAGGGTACCTATGGCTACACCTTC. Its translation: CASSPAQGTYGYTF.

V usage is TRBV19 and J usage is TRBJ2-2; D is undetermined. V dropped 4 bases and J dropped 0 bases, with 12 bases sitting between them. Germline CDR1 is LNHDA and CDR2 is SQIVND (reference sequence). The CDR3 length is 16 residues. In DNA, the CDR3 is TGTGCCAGTAGTACATACGGCAAACCGAACACCGGGGAGCTGTTTTTT. Amino acid sequence: CASSTYGKPNTGELFF.

This rearrangement joins TRBV6-5 to TRBJ2-3, with D unclear. The CDR3 totals 14 residues. V shed 11 bases and J shed 0 bases, with 15 bases lying between them. Germline loops: CDR1 MNHEY, CDR2 SVGAGI. CDR3 in amino acids: CASGKWASTDTQYF. The DNA for the CDR3 is TGTGCCTCCGGCAAGTGGGCTAGCACAGATACGCAGTATTTT.

In regard to this clone: At one end, the junction sequence differs from germline, possibly due to a read error. The chain links TRBV3-1 (or the pseudogene TRBV3-2) to TRBJ1-1; 10 positions match TRBD1. Per the germline V gene, CDR1 is LGHDT and CDR2 is YNNKEL (reference sequence). This CDR3 region has 16 residues. The CDR3 sequence: CASSDSSGTGVHSGVF. The CDR3, as DNA: TGTGCCAGCAGCGACTCTTCCGGGACAGGGGTTCACTCGGGGGTCTTT.

This clone appeared a single time. This rearrangement joins TRBV27 to TRBJ1-5, with 9 bases fitting TRBD1. The CDR3 totals 15 residues. Germline V gene data show CDR1 as MNHEY and CDR2 as SMNVEV (reference sequence). The V segment lost 6 bases and the J segment 4 bases; nucleotides outside the gene matches: 7. CDR3 sequence: CASSTAGTGNQPQHF. The CDR3 DNA follows: TGTGCCAGCAGCACCGCCGGGACAGGGAATCAGCCCCAGCATTTT.